The next 2 T cell receptor beta chains were all read from a single sample in a study of somatic mutations in cytotoxic T cells in rheumatoid arthritis. TCRdb's table, derived via immunoSEQ multiplex PCR, lists solely in-frame clones and lacks some. The data show around 20,000 clones, with about 73% seen just once and 20% to 25% held by the top ten. Sequenced material: CD8+ T cells sorted from blood. The receptors derive from a woman in her fifties or sixties in good health.

The V and J genes are TRBV15 and TRBJ2-7; TRBD1 agrees at 8 bases. CDR3 length: 14 residues. Germline-derived CDR1 and CDR2 are LNHNV and YYDKDF (reference sequence). V trimming: 6 bases; J trimming: 1 base; junction bases outside the gene matches: 5. CDR3 coding DNA: TGTGCCACCAGGGCGACAGGGGAATCCTACGAGCAGTACTTC. Amino acids: CATRATGESYEQYF.

The chain recombines TRBV9 with TRBJ1-3, with D hard to call. The CDR3 is made up of 15 amino acids. Between the trimmed V and J ends, which lost 2 bases and 1 base, there was a span of 10 bases. CDR1 is SGDLS and CDR2 is YYNGEE in the germline V gene. The CDR3 coding sequence is TGTGCCAGCAGCGTGGAGAGCGGGTCTGGAAACACCATATATTTT. Protein sequence: CASSVESGSGNTIYF.